The 32 T cell receptor beta chains below were found in one sample sequenced in a study of beta chain features in type 1 diabetes. The sequenced template was cDNA made from the entire isolated RNA. Using immunoSEQ multiplex PCR, the repertoire was profiled, and TCRdb retains in-frame clones only, with some absent. The sample contains hundreds of thousands of clones, 13% of which appear only once. What these receptors recognize is not known. Study-level points and caveats: Moderately but significantly shorter TCRB CDR3s were found in Type 1 diabetes patients in all four CD4+ subsets.

The sample taken for sequencing was naive CD4+ T cells from blood. The receptors derive from a man in his late teens or twenties with type 1 diabetes.

The table lists this clone with a few counts. This chain uses TRBV27 with TRBJ2-1, with 9 bases aligning to TRBD2. The CDR3 is 15 residues long. Germline assignment: CDR1 MNHEY and CDR2 SMNVEV (reference sequence). V lost 5 bases, J lost 4 bases, and 6 bases stayed unmatched. The CDR3 loop reads CASSIQSGGYNEQFF. CDR3 coding DNA: TGTGCCAGCAGTATACAAAGCGGGGGGTACAATGAGCAGTTCTTC.

The chain carries TRBV30 and TRBJ1-5; 10 bases are a match to TRBD1. Germline lookup yields CDR1 GTSNPN and CDR2 SVGIG (reference sequence). V shed 5 bases and J 4 bases; nucleotides not matched to a gene: 2. There are 13 residues in the CDR3. CDR3 amino acids: CAWGQGGNQPQHF. CDR3 coding DNA: TGTGCCTGGGGACAGGGGGGAAATCAGCCCCAGCATTTT. Filled out from reference TRBV30 and TRBJ1-5, the complete variable domain reads SQTIHQWPATLVQPVGSPLSLECTVEGTSNPNLYWYRQAAGRGLQLLFYSVGIGQISSEVPQNLSASRPQDRQFILSSKKLLLSDSGFYLCAWGQGGNQPQHFGDGTRLSIL.

The CDR3 DNA reads TGTGCCAGCAGTTCTCTGACAGGTTCGTCTGGGGCCAACGTCCTGACTTTC. This gives the protein CASSSLTGSSGANVLTF. The chain recombines TRBV27 with TRBJ2-6; D perhaps matches TRBD1 (6 bases). Trimming took off 4 bases at V and 1 base at J, with 14 bases between the two ends. The length of the CDR3 is 17 residues. Germline V gene sequence: CDR1 MNHEY, CDR2 SMNVEV (reference sequence).

The chain links TRBV25-1 to TRBJ2-7, with 12 positions matching TRBD2. Germline-derived CDR1 and CDR2 are MGHDK and SYGVNS. V trimming: 8 bases; J trimming: 5 bases; junction bases outside the gene matches: 4. This CDR3 comprises 13 residues. The CDR3 DNA sequence: TGTGCCAGCGGACTAGCGGGGTCCAACGAGCAGTACTTC. Translating it yields CASGLAGSNEQYF.

In its sample, this clone was seen a few times. The chain couples TRBV7-8 to TRBJ2-1; no definite D call. Trimming pared 7 bases from V and 6 bases from J, leaving 13 bases between. The CDR3 is 13 amino acids. CDR1 is SGHVS and CDR2 is FQNEAQ in the germline V gene. This CDR3 reads CASIPVRRNEQFF. In DNA, the CDR3 is TGTGCCAGCATCCCCGTAAGACGCAATGAGCAGTTCTTC.

This clone was seen more than once but under ten times. The V call is TRBV19, the J call TRBJ1-2; unclear D gene. Germline V lookup: CDR1 LNHDA, CDR2 SQIVND (reference sequence). V shed 10 bases and J shed 1 base, with 13 bases lying between them. The CDR3 has 13 amino acids. CDR3 DNA: TGTGCCACCCGATCCCGGGGTAACTATGGCTACACCTTC. It yields the protein CATRSRGNYGYTF.

This clone has more than one count but fewer than ten. The V and J genes are TRBV7-2 and TRBJ1-1; D remains ambiguous. Germline V gene lookup returns CDR1 SGHTA and CDR2 FQGNSA. With 4 bases removed from V and 7 bases from J, the gap between germline ends came to 10 bases. CDR3 length equals 12 residues. The chain's CDR3 is CASSSSRFEAFF. CDR3 coding DNA: TGTGCCAGCAGCTCCTCTAGATTTGAAGCTTTCTTT.

This clone came up a few times. This chain joins TRBV21-1 and TRBJ1-2; the table's TRBD1 call for D was not verified on the DNA. TRBV21-1 is assigned pseudogene status. This CDR3 comprises 15 residues. The CDR3 region has the DNA TGTGCCAGCAGCAAATCCCGGGACAGGGACTATGGCTACACCTTC. The encoded protein is CASSKSRDRDYGYTF.

This chain connects TRBV25-1 to TRBJ2-1; 7 bases are shared with TRBD1. J gave up 0 bases and V 10 bases, and 6 bases lay outside the gene matches. The germline gives CDR1 MGHDK, CDR2 SYGVNS. This CDR3 spans 14 amino acids. The CDR3 region is CATRGQDSYNEQFF. The CDR3 coding sequence is TGTGCCACCCGCGGACAGGACTCCTACAATGAGCAGTTCTTC. Full variable domain (outside the CDR3, taken from reference TRBV25-1 and TRBJ2-1): EADIYQTPRYLVIGTGKKITLECSQTMGHDKMYWYQQDPGMELHLIHYSYGVNSTEKGDLSSESTVSRIRTEHFPLTLESARPSHTSQYLCATRGQDSYNEQFFGPGTRLTVL.

The V and J genes are TRBV28 and TRBJ1-1; the D gene is possibly TRBD1 (5 bases). CDR1 is MDHEN and CDR2 is SYDVKM in the germline V gene. This CDR3 comprises 12 residues. Trimming stripped 3 bases from V and 9 bases from J, with 11 bases between. CDR3 in amino acids: CASSFRESKAFF. As DNA, the CDR3 is TGTGCCAGCAGTTTCAGGGAAAGTAAAGCTTTCTTT.

V is TRBV7-9 and J is TRBJ2-1, with 7 bases that match TRBD2. J gave up 0 bases and V 10 bases, and 9 bases lay outside the gene matches. Germline V gene lookup returns CDR1 SEHNR and CDR2 FQNEAQ (reference sequence). This CDR3 spans 15 amino acids. In DNA, the CDR3 is TGTGCCACCCCCACTAGCGCTAGCTCCTACAATGAGCAGTTCTTC. It codes for CATPTSASSYNEQFF.

This clone was seen a handful of times. This chain joins TRBV18 and TRBJ2-3; weak D call: TRBD1 (5 bases). Germline values: CDR1 KGHSH, CDR2 LQKENI. CDR3 size: 16 residues. The germline V and J ends were trimmed by 0 bases and 0 bases, with 10 bases remaining between them. CDR3 sequence reads: CASSPPKGWSTDTQYF. In DNA form, the CDR3 reads TGTGCCAGCTCACCACCGAAGGGGTGGAGCACAGATACGCAGTATTTT.

This rearrangement joins TRBV4-1 to TRBJ1-2; 9 bases map to TRBD1. The germline V gene has CDR1 MGHRA and CDR2 YSYEKL. The V gene end was trimmed by 1 base and the J gene end by 8 bases; junction bases not matched to a gene: 11. This CDR3 comprises 16 residues. The CDR3: CASSQAGTGRSGGYTF. Here the CDR3 DNA reads TGCGCCAGCAGCCAAGCGGGGACAGGGAGGTCGGGAGGCTACACCTTC.

The V gene is TRBV10-3, the J gene TRBJ1-2; D might be TRBD1 (5 bases). Looked up from germline, CDR1 is ENHRY and CDR2 is SYGVKD. The CDR3 runs 14 residues. The ends were cut back, 6 bases at V and 3 bases at J, with 14 bases in the middle. The CDR3 sequence: CAISQGIGHYGYTF. The CDR3 bases are TGTGCCATCAGCCAGGGAATCGGGCACTATGGCTACACCTTC.

This clone was seen a few times. The rearrangement joins TRBV4-2 to TRBJ2-5; TRBD2 aligns across 7 bases. The CDR3 covers 15 residues. V was clipped by 6 bases and J by 1 base; unmatched bases: 8. Germline V gene data show CDR1 as LGHNA and CDR2 as YNFKEQ. CDR3 nucleotides: TGTGCCAGCAGTCCGTCTCTAGCGGTCCAAGAGACCCAGTACTTC. Its translation: CASSPSLAVQETQYF.

The genes are TRBV10-3 and TRBJ2-5, with unresolved D. V gave up 0 bases and J gave up 5 bases, with 13 bases separating them. There are 15 residues in the CDR3. Germline CDR1 ENHRY, CDR2 SYGVKD. The CDR3 is CAISESSLAGETQYF. The CDR3 DNA sequence: TGTGCCATCAGTGAGTCCAGTCTTGCCGGGGAGACCCAGTACTTC.

This clone was observed many times. Distinct nucleotide sequences in the sample also encode this CDR3. V and J are TRBV18 and TRBJ2-7; 7 bases fit TRBD1. V shed 1 base and J 0 bases; nucleotides not matched to a gene: 0. This CDR3 has 14 amino acids. Germline CDR1 reads KGHSH; CDR2 reads LQKENI. CDR3 coding DNA: TGTGCCAGCTCACCACGGGACAGCTCCTACGAGCAGTACTTC. Protein: CASSPRDSSYEQYF. Using reference TRBV18 and TRBJ2-7 for the parts outside the CDR3, the full variable domain is NAGVMQNPRHLVRRRGQEARLRCSPMKGHSHVYWYRQLPEEGLKFMVYLQKENIIDESGMPKERFSAEFPKEGPSILRIQQVVRGDSAAYFCASSPRDSSYEQYFGPGTRLTVT.

The chain joins TRBV12-5 to TRBJ2-5; D is undetermined. The CDR3 covers 14 residues. CDR1 LGHNT and CDR2 FRNRAP come from the germline V gene. The V gene lost 0 bases and the J gene lost 4 bases, with 9 bases spanning the gap. The CDR3 region is CASGLVIPPETQYF. The CDR3, as DNA: TGTGCTAGTGGTTTGGTAATCCCCCCAGAGACCCAGTACTTC.

The table lists this clone with a few counts. The rearrangement uses TRBV5-4 and TRBJ1-2; D is uncertain. Trimming cost V 0 bases and J 1 base, with 13 bases left between them. The CDR3 is 16 residues long. Germline V gene sequence: CDR1 SGHNT, CDR2 YYREEE (reference sequence). Here the CDR3 DNA reads TGTGCCAGCAGCTTGGGAGGGCAGCGGTTTAACTATGGCTACACCTTC. Translating gives CASSLGGQRFNYGYTF.

This clone was detected only a few times. This CDR3 reads CASSGQGLTYSPLHF. CDR3 nucleotides: TGTGCCAGTAGTGGACAGGGGCTCACTTATTCACCCCTCCACTTT. The rearrangement links TRBV19 to TRBJ1-6, with 9 bases lining up with TRBD1. The CDR3 consists of 15 residues. Losses at the gene ends were 5 bases for V and 8 bases for J; bases not matched to a gene: 7. Germline assignment: CDR1 LNHDA and CDR2 SQIVND (reference sequence). The entire variable domain, with the rest obtained from reference TRBV19 and TRBJ1-6, is as follows: DGGITQSPKYLFRKEGQNVTLSCEQNLNHDAMYWYRQDPGQGLRLIYYSQIVNDFQKGDIAEGYSVSREKKESFPLTVTSAQKNPTAFYLCASSGQGLTYSPLHFGNGTRLTVT.

This clone was seen a few times. The chain combines TRBV2 with TRBJ2-3; maybe TRBD1 (7 bases). Trimming left V 7 bases short and J 4 bases short, with 15 bases between. Germline CDR1 reads SNHLY; CDR2 reads FYNNEI. The CDR3 runs 14 residues. DNA of the CDR3: TGTGCCAGCAACCAAGGGGGCGGGGCAGATACGCAGTATTTT. Its protein product is CASNQGGGADTQYF. Variable domain in full (rest from reference TRBV2 and TRBJ2-3): EPEVTQTPSHQVTQMGQEVILRCVPISNHLYFYWYRQILGQKVEFLVSFYNNEISEKSEIFDDQFSVERPDGSNFTLKIRSTKLEDSAMYFCASNQGGGADTQYFGPGTRLTVL.

The chain links TRBV7-2 to TRBJ1-3, with unresolved D. Germline CDR1 is SGHTA and CDR2 is FQGNSA. This CDR3 is built from 15 residues. Trimming removed 0 bases from V and 0 bases from J, with 6 bases in between. The DNA of the CDR3 is TGTGCCAGCAGCTTAGCACTCAGCTCTGGAAACACCATATATTTT. This translates into CASSLALSSGNTIYF.

The rearrangement uses TRBV30 and TRBJ1-1; D is possibly TRBD1 (5 bases). Germline CDR1 GTSNPN, CDR2 SVGIG (reference sequence). The CDR3 is 11 residues long. Trimming cost V 3 bases and J 4 bases, with 6 bases left between them. The chain's CDR3 is CAWRGTTEAFF. DNA of the CDR3: TGTGCCTGGAGGGGGACCACTGAAGCTTTCTTT.

The genes are TRBV18 and TRBJ1-1; D ambiguous. The CDR3 has 13 amino acids. The germline CDR1 and CDR2 sequences are KGHSH and LQKENI. V lost 0 bases and J 7 bases, leaving 9 bases between the germline ends. The CDR3, as DNA: TGTGCCAGCTCACCACCGCTTCAGAGTGAAGCTTTCTTT. This translates into CASSPPLQSEAFF.

This clone was seen only a few times. The V call is TRBV30, the J call TRBJ2-3, with 9 bases matching TRBD2. Germline-derived CDR1 and CDR2 are GTSNPN and SVGIG (reference sequence). The J segment lost 0 bases and the V segment lost 5 bases, leaving 3 bases of the junction unmatched. The CDR3 totals 14 residues. This CDR3 is CAWDSGGSTDTQYF. In DNA, the CDR3 is TGTGCCTGGGATAGCGGGGGCAGCACAGATACGCAGTATTTT.

The gene calls are TRBV2 and TRBJ1-5, with TRBD1 as a possible D gene (5 bases). This CDR3 comprises 15 residues. Per the germline V gene, CDR1 is SNHLY and CDR2 is FYNNEI. The V end was cut by 3 bases, the J end by 2 bases, with 11 bases between. CDR3 sequence: CASSDWGRGNQPQHF. CDR3 DNA: TGTGCCAGCAGTGATTGGGGACGGGGCAATCAGCCCCAGCATTTT.

This chain joins TRBV11-3 and TRBJ2-3; 9 nucleotides align to TRBD2. Per germline, CDR1 SGHNT and CDR2 YENEEA. Trimming took 5 bases from V and 0 from J; bases not matched to a gene: 6. The CDR3 contains 16 residues. The CDR3: CASSGRAGGSTDTQYF. CDR3 nucleotides: TGTGCCAGCAGCGGGCGAGCGGGGGGCAGCACAGATACGCAGTATTTT.

CDR3 bases: TGTGCCATCAGTGATAGGAACATCGGCCATGGCTACACCTTC. Translation: CAISDRNIGHGYTF. This chain links TRBV10-3 with TRBJ1-2; D remains unclear. V lost 3 bases and J lost 6, with 14 bases in between. Germline loops: CDR1 ENHRY, CDR2 SYGVKD. The CDR3 totals 14 residues.

This clone has just a few counts. This chain uses TRBV4-1 with TRBJ1-5; possible D gene TRBD1, 5 bases. V was cut by 3 bases and J by 6 bases, with 18 bases left in between. This CDR3 contains 16 residues. Germline V gene data show CDR1 as MGHRA and CDR2 as YSYEKL. This chain's CDR3 is CASSQGPTAGGQPQHF. For the CDR3, the DNA is TGCGCCAGCAGCCAGGGTCCAACAGCGGGGGGTCAGCCCCAGCATTTT.

V gene TRBV14 combines with J gene TRBJ2-1; D uncertain. The CDR3 runs to 15 residues. V lost 1 base to trimming and J lost 0 bases, with 7 bases between them. Germline lookup yields CDR1 SGHDN and CDR2 FVKESK. The CDR3 sequence is CASSQGYSSYNEQFF. CDR3 sequence (DNA): TGTGCCAGCAGCCAAGGCTACAGCTCCTACAATGAGCAGTTCTTC.

The V gene is TRBV5-1, the J gene TRBJ2-5; 8 nucleotides line up with TRBD1. The germline CDR1 and CDR2 sequences are SGHRS and YFSETQ. The CDR3 has 14 amino acids. V trimming: 4 bases; J trimming: 4 bases; junction bases outside the gene matches: 6. In DNA form, the CDR3 reads TGCGCCAGCAGCATAGACAGGGGAGGAGAGACCCAGTACTTC. Protein sequence: CASSIDRGGETQYF.

The chain links TRBV30 to TRBJ1-4; 7 nucleotides agree with TRBD1. CDR1 is GTSNPN and CDR2 is SVGIG in the germline V gene (reference sequence). The junction had 16 bases not matched to a gene; V was cut back by 6 bases and J by 0 bases. The CDR3 extends over 18 amino acids. The CDR3, as DNA: TGTGCCTGTCAAGGGGCGGGACAGTCCATCACAACTAATGAAAAACTGTTTTTT. Amino acids: CACQGAGQSITTNEKLFF. Filled out from reference TRBV30 and TRBJ1-4, the complete variable domain reads SQTIHQWPATLVQPVGSPLSLECTVEGTSNPNLYWYRQAAGRGLQLLFYSVGIGQISSEVPQNLSASRPQDRQFILSSKKLLLSDSGFYLCACQGAGQSITTNEKLFFGSGTQLSVL.